The 22 T cell receptor beta chains below were found in one sample sequenced in a study of CD8 T cells in ankylosing spondylitis. TCRdb re-called the 5' RACE reads through MiXCR, storing one row per CDR3 protein. The sample holds 350,000 or so distinct CDR3 sequences, 9.5% to 13% seen once. Sequencing was done on a sample of blood, either unsorted or a sorted T cell fraction (not recorded which). Receptors originate from a female donor with ankylosing spondylitis or in good health (not recorded which).

This clonotype was seen a few times. The J gene is TRBJ1-5, the V gene TRBV3-1; no definite D call. CDR1 LGHDT and CDR2 YNNKEL come from the germline V gene (reference sequence). The CDR3 runs 13 residues. The ends were cut back, 0 bases at V and 7 bases at J, with 7 bases in the middle. CDR3: CASSQDRGQPQHF. DNA of the CDR3: TGTGCCAGCAGCCAAGATCGGGGACAGCCCCAGCATTTT.

This chain uses TRBV28 with TRBJ2-7, with 15 bases identical to TRBD2. CDR1 MDHEN and CDR2 SYDVKM come from the germline V gene. This CDR3 has 19 residues. Trimming at V came to 4 bases and at J to 5 bases, leaving 15 bases not matched to a gene. The chain's CDR3 is CASSSHPGTSGRIRNEQYF. CDR3 in DNA: TGTGCCAGCAGTTCCCATCCAGGGACTAGCGGGAGGATTCGGAACGAGCAGTACTTC.

This clonotype was counted ten times or more. CDR3 DNA: TGTGCCACCAGCCGGGACAGGGGACCAGATACGCAGTATTTT. The encoded protein is CATSRDRGPDTQYF. The genes are TRBV24-1 and TRBJ2-3; 10 positions agree with TRBD1. The V gene end was trimmed by 7 bases and the J gene end by 4 bases; junction bases not matched to a gene: 4. This CDR3 is built from 14 residues. Looked up from germline, CDR1 is KGHDR and CDR2 is SFDVKD.

This clonotype was counted many times. The genes are TRBV5-1 and TRBJ2-1, with 10 nucleotides matching TRBD2. The CDR3 totals 15 residues. Per the germline V gene, CDR1 is SGHRS and CDR2 is YFSETQ. J lost 9 bases, V lost 6 bases, and 12 bases had no gene match. The CDR3 DNA reads as TGCGCCAGCACCCAGCGGACTAGCGGAAAGGTTGAGCAGTTCTTC. Protein: CASTQRTSGKVEQFF.

This chain uses TRBV5-1 with TRBJ2-5; 7 bases are a match to TRBD1. The CDR3 is 15 amino acids. V shed 5 bases, J shed 2 bases, and the junction held 9 bases outside the gene matches. Germline CDR1 SGHRS, CDR2 YFSETQ. This CDR3 is CASSNQPGQQETQYF. The CDR3 DNA follows: TGCGCCAGCAGTAACCAACCGGGACAGCAAGAGACCCAGTACTTC. The full variable domain, in which reference TRBV5-1 and TRBJ2-5 provide the parts outside the CDR3, is KAGVTQTPRYLIKTRGQQVTLSCSPISGHRSVSWYQQTPGQGLQFLFEYFSETQRNKGNFPGRFSGRQFSNSRSEMNVSTLELGDSALYLCASSNQPGQQETQYFGPGTRLLVL.

This clonotype was seen repeatedly, ten times or more. The chain employs TRBV2 and TRBJ2-1; D is perhaps TRBD2 (6 bases). Germline CDR1 SNHLY, CDR2 FYNNEI. Deletions cut 2 bases from V and 9 bases from J, with 14 bases between. This CDR3 comprises 14 residues. The CDR3 here is CASSETDLASEQFF. For the CDR3, the DNA is TGTGCCAGCAGTGAAACGGATCTAGCGAGTGAGCAGTTCTTC.

In this sample, this clonotype turned up a few times. This chain links TRBV7-2 with TRBJ2-7; D not resolved. Germline CDR1 SGHTA, CDR2 FQGNSA. The CDR3 contains 14 residues. Between the trimmed V and J ends, which lost 4 bases and 5 bases, there was a span of 15 bases. CDR3: CASSSPPFGNEQYF. CDR3 DNA sequence: TGTGCCAGCAGCTCACCCCCTTTCGGTAACGAGCAGTACTTC.

This clonotype was found many times. The DNA for the CDR3 is TGTGCCAGCAGCGCCCGGACAGGGGTTACTGAAGCTTTCTTT. This sequence encodes CASSARTGVTEAFF. V is TRBV7-9 and J is TRBJ1-1, with 9 nucleotides matching TRBD1. Germline loops: CDR1 SEHNR, CDR2 FQNEAQ (reference sequence). The CDR3 is 14 amino acids. V lost 5 bases and J lost 5; bases outside the gene matches: 6.

This clonotype was found a few times. A junction end diverges from the germline sequence, so it may reflect a read error. The chain uses TRBV6-2 or TRBV6-3 and TRBJ2-3; D is uncertain. Germline V gene data show CDR1 as MNHEY and CDR2 as SVGEGT. The CDR3 extends over 8 amino acids. This CDR3 reads CASSPFPF. The CDR3 nucleotides read TGTGCCAGCAGCCCATTCCCTTTT.

This clonotype was picked up many times. J is TRBJ2-5 and V is TRBV12-3 or TRBV12-4; 9 bases match TRBD2. The CDR3 totals 12 residues. J gave up 3 bases and V 8 bases, and 1 base lay outside the gene matches. CDR3 loop: CASRLAEETQYF. The CDR3 DNA reads TGTGCCAGCCGACTAGCGGAAGAGACCCAGTACTTC.

This clonotype was detected many times. The rearrangement uses TRBV20-1 and TRBJ2-7, with 9 bases aligning to TRBD2. Germline assignment: CDR1 DFQATT and CDR2 SNEGSKA (reference sequence). Trimming removed 5 bases from V and 2 bases from J; junction bases left unmatched: 7. This CDR3 region has 14 residues. The CDR3 here is CSAPSWTSAYEQYF. CDR3 sequence (DNA): TGCAGTGCTCCTTCTTGGACTAGCGCCTACGAGCAGTACTTC.

This clonotype has a count of ten or more. The J gene is TRBJ2-1, the V gene TRBV5-5; 7 bases are shared with TRBD2. J lost 11 bases, V lost 4 bases, and 15 bases had no gene match. Germline V lookup: CDR1 SGHKS, CDR2 YYEKEE (reference sequence). The CDR3 contains 15 residues. The CDR3 region has the DNA TGTGCCAGCAGCCCGAGGGCAGACCCTGGGACTAAGCAGTTCTTC. It is translated as CASSPRADPGTKQFF.

This clonotype was counted at least ten times. The chain couples TRBV18 to TRBJ1-4; a weak D match, TRBD1 (5 bases). This CDR3 has 16 amino acids. Germline loops: CDR1 KGHSH, CDR2 LQKENI. V was trimmed by 2 bases and J by 7 bases, leaving 17 bases between them. The CDR3 region has the DNA TGTGCCAGCTCACCAGGGGGATTCATATCTGGTGAAAAACTGTTTTTT. Translated, it gives CASSPGGFISGEKLFF.

The table lists this clonotype with a few counts. The rearrangement uses TRBV29-1 and TRBJ2-1; 10 bases map to TRBD1. The CDR3 has 14 residues. Germline V gene data show CDR1 as SQVTM and CDR2 as ANQGSEA. Losses at the gene ends were 7 bases for V and 11 bases for J; bases not matched to a gene: 14. The CDR3 nucleotides are TGCAGCGCCGCCTTGACAGGGGGCGCGATGAAGCAGTTCTTC. Encoded protein: CSAALTGGAMKQFF.

This clonotype showed up many times. The V call is TRBV28, the J call TRBJ2-3, with D perhaps assigned TRBD1 or TRBD2 (5 bases each). The CDR3 has 16 amino acids. Per the germline V gene, CDR1 is MDHEN and CDR2 is SYDVKM. With 0 bases removed from V and 4 bases from J, the gap between germline ends came to 14 bases. In nucleotides, the CDR3 is TGTGCCAGCAGTTTATGGAGGGGCGGCGGCCCAGATACGCAGTATTTT. It encodes CASSLWRGGGPDTQYF.

This clonotype was detected many times. The chain is built from TRBV6-5 and TRBJ2-3, with no clear D. The germline V and J ends were trimmed by 2 bases and 3 bases, with 6 bases remaining between them. The CDR3 covers 13 residues. The germline CDR1 and CDR2 sequences are MNHEY and SVGAGI. The chain's CDR3 is CASSYDTTDTQYF. CDR3 DNA sequence: TGTGCCAGCAGTTACGATACGACAGATACGCAGTATTTT.

V usage is TRBV5-1 and J usage is TRBJ1-1, with D maybe TRBD1 (5 bases). The CDR3 totals 15 residues. Germline CDR1 reads SGHRS; CDR2 reads YFSETQ. V lost 4 bases and J lost 6, with 19 bases in between. CDR3 in amino acids: CASSGGDSIGAEAFF. The CDR3 DNA is TGCGCCAGCAGCGGGGGGGACTCGATCGGGGCTGAAGCTTTCTTT.

This clonotype came up a few times. V gene TRBV5-1 combines with J gene TRBJ2-5, with 7 bases lining up with TRBD1. The germline V gene encodes CDR1 SGHRS and CDR2 YFSETQ. The J segment lost 5 bases and the V segment lost 0 bases, leaving 4 bases of the junction unmatched. The CDR3 length is 14 residues. The CDR3 reads CASSLAQGDETQYF. CDR3 DNA sequence: TGCGCCAGCAGCTTGGCCCAGGGGGACGAGACCCAGTACTTC.

This chain connects TRBV7-2 to TRBJ1-6, with 8 bases aligning to TRBD1. The V and J ends lost 5 bases and 9 bases, in that order; junction bases with no gene match: 9. The CDR3 loop spans 15 amino acids. Germline CDR1 is SGHTA and CDR2 is FQGNSA. The CDR3 loop is CASSTGTGLFSPLHF. CDR3 nucleotide sequence: TGTGCCAGCAGCACCGGGACAGGCCTTTTTTCACCCCTCCACTTT.

In the case of this clonotype: This could be a read error, since a much larger clone is one nucleotide away. The V gene is TRBV7-6, the J gene TRBJ2-7, with D unresolved. The length of the CDR3 is 15 residues. CDR1 SGHVS and CDR2 FNYEAQ come from the germline V gene. DNA of the CDR3: TGTGCCAACAGCCCACGTCCGGGCCCAGCCTACGAGCAGTACTTC. Translation gives CANSPRPGPAYEQYF.

This clonotype was counted between two and nine times. This sequence joins TRBV7-2 and TRBJ2-2; D uncertain. CDR1 is SGHTA, CDR2 FQGNSA, per germline. The CDR3 runs to 16 residues. V was cut by 1 base and J by 0 bases, with 9 bases left in between. The chain's CDR3 is CASSLGSRANTGELFF. CDR3 DNA sequence: TGTGCCAGCAGCTTAGGTAGCCGAGCGAACACCGGGGAGCTGTTTTTT.

This chain connects TRBV20-1 to TRBJ2-5, with D perhaps matching TRBD2 (6 bases). Germline V gene lookup returns CDR1 DFQATT and CDR2 SNEGSKA (reference sequence). V dropped 1 base and J dropped 5 bases, with 11 bases sitting between them. The CDR3 contains 13 residues. CDR3 amino acids: CSARGSGVETQYF. The CDR3, as DNA: TGCAGTGCTAGAGGGTCGGGGGTGGAGACCCAGTACTTC.